These 3 T cell receptor beta chains share one sample of origin, sequenced in a study of control samples from healthy donors and cancer patients (TCRdb year 2020). The library was prepared using the immunoSEQ multiplex PCR assay. TCRdb retrieved this table from immuneACCESS and kept in-frame rearrangements only. Not all clones are present; in checked studies, unresolved V genes account for under half, and no reason is known for the remainder. The sample table shows approximately 140,000 clones, and 80% to 95% are seen once. In total, the top ten clones hold 5.8% of the sample. Sequenced: blood. These receptors came from a man younger than 35 in good health.

This chain joins TRBV7-6 and TRBJ2-3; D is unclear. Per the germline V gene, CDR1 is SGHVS and CDR2 is FNYEAQ. The CDR3 is 13 residues long. Deletions cut 5 bases from V and 0 bases from J, with 6 bases between. DNA of the CDR3: TGTGCCAGCAGCCCCGGAAGCACAGATACGCAGTATTTT. Translation: CASSPGSTDTQYF.

J is TRBJ1-2 and V is TRBV24-1; weak D call: TRBD1 (5 bases). The CDR3 covers 13 residues. Germline V gene lookup returns CDR1 KGHDR and CDR2 SFDVKD. Trimming took off 5 bases at V and 6 bases at J, with 12 bases between the two ends. In nucleotides, the CDR3 is TGTGCCACCAGTGGGGGGGGATCTCATGGCTACACCTTC. Protein: CATSGGGSHGYTF.

This chain joins TRBV2 and TRBJ1-3; D possibly corresponds to TRBD1 (6 bases). V was trimmed by 7 bases and J by 3 bases, leaving 10 bases between them. Germline assignment: CDR1 SNHLY and CDR2 FYNNEI. The CDR3 is made up of 13 amino acids. CDR3 residues: CASTGARGNTIYF. CDR3 coding DNA: TGTGCCAGCACGGGGGCCCGTGGAAACACCATATATTTT.